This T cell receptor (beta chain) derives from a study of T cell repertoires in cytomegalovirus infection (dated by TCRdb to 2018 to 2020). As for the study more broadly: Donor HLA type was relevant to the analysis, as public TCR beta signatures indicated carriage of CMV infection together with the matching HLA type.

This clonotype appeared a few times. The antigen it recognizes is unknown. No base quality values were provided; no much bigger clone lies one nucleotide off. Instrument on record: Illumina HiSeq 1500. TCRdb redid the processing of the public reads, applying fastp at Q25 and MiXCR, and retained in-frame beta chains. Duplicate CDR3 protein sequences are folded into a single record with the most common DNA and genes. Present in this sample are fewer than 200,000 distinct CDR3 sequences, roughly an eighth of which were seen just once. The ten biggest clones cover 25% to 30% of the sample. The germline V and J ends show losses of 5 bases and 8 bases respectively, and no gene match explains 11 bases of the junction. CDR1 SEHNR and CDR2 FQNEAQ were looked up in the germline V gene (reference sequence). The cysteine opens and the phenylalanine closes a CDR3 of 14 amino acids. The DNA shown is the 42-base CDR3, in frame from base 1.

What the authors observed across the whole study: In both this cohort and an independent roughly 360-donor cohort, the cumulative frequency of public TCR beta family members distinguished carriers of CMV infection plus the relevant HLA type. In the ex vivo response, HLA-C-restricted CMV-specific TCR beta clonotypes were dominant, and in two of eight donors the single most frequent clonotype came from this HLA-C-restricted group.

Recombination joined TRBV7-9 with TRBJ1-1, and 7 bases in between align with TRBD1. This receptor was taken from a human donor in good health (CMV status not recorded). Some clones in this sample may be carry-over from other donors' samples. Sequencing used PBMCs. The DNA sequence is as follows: TGTGCCAGCAGCCCCTCCCAGTTGGACAGGGAAGCTTTCTTT. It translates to CASSPSQLDREAFF.